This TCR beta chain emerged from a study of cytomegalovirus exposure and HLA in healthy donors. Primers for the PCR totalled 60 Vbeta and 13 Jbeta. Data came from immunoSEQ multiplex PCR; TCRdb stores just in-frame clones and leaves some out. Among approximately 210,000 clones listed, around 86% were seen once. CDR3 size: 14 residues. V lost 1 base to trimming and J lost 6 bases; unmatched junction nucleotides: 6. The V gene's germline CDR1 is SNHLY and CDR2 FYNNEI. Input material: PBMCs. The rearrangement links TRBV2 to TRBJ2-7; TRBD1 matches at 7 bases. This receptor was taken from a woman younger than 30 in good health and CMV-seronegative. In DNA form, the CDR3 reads TGTGCCAGCAGTGAAGGGACAGGAGGTCTCGAGCAGTACTTC. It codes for CASSEGTGGLEQYF.